The rows below give T cell receptor beta chains drawn from one sample of a study of CD8 T cells in Susac syndrome. MiXCR, applied by TCRdb to the immunoSEQ multiplex PCR reads, yields one record per CDR3 protein. The top ten clones hold about 0.091% of a sample with around 230,000 distinct CDR3 sequences, 95% of them seen once. The sample taken for sequencing was CD4+ T cells from PBMCs. The receptor source for this set is a human donor with multiple sclerosis. CDR3s include the opening cysteine and the closing phenylalanine or tryptophan. The order of the fields is CDR3 protein, CDR3 DNA, V gene, clone size, D gene, J gene. A D gene is named only where the DNA matches it firmly. Clone sizes are given selectively: once, few, many, or a class where the clone is expanded.

CASSSTSGRSQSTDTQYF | TGCGCCAGCAGCTCCACTTCCGGACGTTCCCAGAGCACAGATACGCAGTATTTT | TRBV5-1 | . | . | TRBJ2-3
CSATGQLNANYGYTF | TGCAGTGCTACGGGACAGCTAAACGCTAACTATGGCTACACCTTC | TRBV20-1 | . | TRBD1 | TRBJ1-2
CSVAGQGVDEQYF | TGCAGCGTGGCCGGACAGGGGGTGGACGAGCAGTACTTC | TRBV29-1 | . | TRBD1 | TRBJ2-7
CATSRGAKSGTDTQYF | TGTGCCACCAGCAGAGGAGCCAAATCCGGGACAGATACGCAGTATTTT | TRBV15 | . | . | TRBJ2-3
CASSSTSPQETQYF | TGCGCCAGCAGCTCGACTAGCCCCCAAGAGACCCAGTACTTC | TRBV5-1 | . | TRBD2 | TRBJ2-5
CASSVAATNEKLFF | TGTGCCAGCAGCGTAGCCGCAACTAATGAAAAACTGTTTTTT | TRBV9 | . | . | TRBJ1-4
CASSYRLAGGTDTQYF | TGTGCCAGCAGTTACCGGCTAGCGGGAGGCACAGATACGCAGTATTTT | TRBV6-5 | . | TRBD2 | TRBJ2-3
CASSPRDSVGGYTF | TGTGCCAGCAGCCCACGAGACAGCGTGGGAGGCTACACCTTC | TRBV3-1 | . | . | TRBJ1-2
CASSDSGDGYTF | TGCGCCAGCAGCGACTCCGGGGACGGCTACACCTTC | TRBV5-1 | . | . | TRBJ1-2
CASSRGSLGENSYEQYF | TGCGCCAGCAGCCGAGGGTCTCTTGGGGAGAACTCCTACGAGCAGTACTTC | TRBV4-1 | . | . | TRBJ2-7
CATGQGTKNIQYF | TGTGCCACCGGTCAGGGAACCAAAAACATTCAGTACTTC | TRBV15 | . | . | TRBJ2-4
CASSVEQGLAVDEQYF | TGTGCCAGCAGCGTGGAGCAGGGACTAGCGGTAGACGAGCAGTACTTC | TRBV9 | once | TRBD2 | TRBJ2-7
CASSFSLGEQFF | TGTGCCAGCAGCTTCTCTCTGGGTGAGCAGTTCTTC | TRBV7-9 | . | . | TRBJ2-1
CASSSGTGAYNEQFF | TGTGCCAGCAGCTCCGGGACAGGGGCCTACAATGAGCAGTTCTTC | TRBV7-8 | . | TRBD1 | TRBJ2-1
CSARARVDYGYTF | TGCAGTGCTAGGGCCAGGGTAGACTATGGCTACACCTTC | TRBV20-1 | . | . | TRBJ1-2
CATKGDSSSYNEQFF | TGTGCCACCAAGGGGGACAGTAGCTCCTACAATGAGCAGTTCTTC | TRBV2 | . | TRBD1 | TRBJ2-1
CASSATPRETTEAFF | TGTGCCAGCAGTGCCACCCCACGAGAAACCACTGAAGCTTTCTTT | TRBV27 | . | . | TRBJ1-1
CASSSSYRSQGGYTF | TGTGCCAGCAGCTCGTCTTACCGGAGTCAAGGGGGCTACACCTTC | TRBV7-2 | . | . | TRBJ1-2
CSVAGPWGTEAFF | TGCAGCGTTGCAGGGCCCTGGGGCACTGAAGCTTTCTTT | TRBV29-1 | . | . | TRBJ1-1
CASQRELSNEQFF | TGTGCCAGCCAGCGGGAGTTGTCCAATGAGCAGTTCTTC | TRBV7-3 | once | TRBD2 | TRBJ2-1
CASSFVGQGASEQYF | TGTGCCAGCAGTTTCGTAGGACAGGGGGCTTCCGAGCAGTACTTC | TRBV12-3/TRBV12-4 | . | TRBD1 | TRBJ2-7
CAWSVSSYRTDTQYF | TGTGCCTGGAGTGTATCCAGTTACCGCACAGATACGCAGTATTTT | TRBV30 | . | . | TRBJ2-3
CASSFRPSGRPYNEQFF | TGTGCCAGCAGTTTCCGCCCCAGCGGGAGACCCTACAATGAGCAGTTCTTC | TRBV28 | . | TRBD2 | TRBJ2-1
CTAGGYNEQFF | TGCACGGCGGGGGGCTACAATGAGCAGTTCTTC | TRBV29-1 | . | TRBD2 | TRBJ2-1
CASRLRDQRADTQYF | TGTGCCAGCAGGCTCCGGGACCAACGGGCAGATACGCAGTATTTT | TRBV12-3/TRBV12-4 | . | . | TRBJ2-3
CATADRNGYTF | TGTGCCACCGCGGACAGGAATGGCTACACCTTC | TRBV28 | . | TRBD1 | TRBJ1-2
CASSLVENRNQPQHF | TGTGCCAGCAGCTTAGTCGAAAATCGCAATCAGCCCCAGCATTTT | TRBV7-8 | . | . | TRBJ1-5
CASSLAPNPRETQYF | TGTGCCAGCAGCTTGGCCCCCAACCCACGAGAGACCCAGTACTTC | TRBV5-6 | . | . | TRBJ2-5
CSARGLRTSYTIYF | TGCAGTGCTAGAGGACTGCGTACGTCTTACACCATATATTTT | TRBV20-1 | . | . | TRBJ1-3
CASSRVTGSSGNTIYF | TGTGCCAGCAGCCGAGTAACAGGATCCTCTGGAAACACCATATATTTT | TRBV3-1 | . | . | TRBJ1-3
CASRTGTQETQYF | TGTGCCAGCAGGACCGGGACTCAAGAGACCCAGTACTTC | TRBV2 | . | . | TRBJ2-5
CSVEVGLDGYTF | TGCAGCGTTGAAGTAGGTTTAGATGGCTACACCTTC | TRBV29-1 | . | . | TRBJ1-2
CASSLGLREGAGELFF | TGTGCCAGCAGCTTGGGCTTGCGGGAGGGCGCCGGGGAGCTGTTTTTT | TRBV7-9 | . | TRBD2 | TRBJ2-2
CASSPRDRTSNEQFF | TGTGCCAGCAGCCCCCGGGACAGAACATCCAATGAGCAGTTCTTC | TRBV3-1 | . | TRBD1 | TRBJ2-1
CASSLVGSGAPQYF | TGTGCCAGCAGTTTGGTGGGATCAGGGGCCCCCCAGTACTTC | TRBV28 | . | . | TRBJ2-5
CASSGRRQAPGANVLTF | TGTGCCAGCAGCGGCAGACGACAGGCTCCCGGGGCCAACGTCCTGACTTTC | TRBV9 | . | . | TRBJ2-6
CASSSRLDGAKQYF | TGTGCCAGCAGTTCCCGTCTGGATGGGGCAAAGCAGTACTTC | TRBV28 | . | . | TRBJ2-7
CATRPGTSVATQYF | TGTGCCACGCGTCCCGGGACTAGCGTCGCTACGCAGTATTTT | TRBV28 | . | TRBD2 | TRBJ2-3
CASQETGQSGGQFF | TGTGCCAGCCAAGAAACGGGCCAGTCCGGTGGGCAGTTCTTC | TRBV2 | once | . | TRBJ2-1
CASSPQSDRGYGYTF | TGTGCCAGCAGCCCACAAAGCGACAGGGGCTATGGCTACACCTTC | TRBV9 | . | TRBD1 | TRBJ1-2
CSARDAREITDTQYF | TGCAGTGCTAGAGATGCCCGGGAGATCACAGATACGCAGTATTTT | TRBV20-1 | . | . | TRBJ2-3
CAWRDTDTQYF | TGTGCCTGGAGGGACACAGATACGCAGTATTTT | TRBV30 | . | . | TRBJ2-3
CSAQGASNQPQHF | TGCAGCGCACAGGGGGCAAGCAATCAGCCCCAGCATTTT | TRBV29-1 | once | TRBD1 | TRBJ1-5
CAWSRDSLRGQPQHF | TGTGCCTGGAGTAGGGACTCCCTGAGGGGTCAGCCCCAGCATTTT | TRBV30 | once | . | TRBJ1-5
CASSHHGGLAKNIQYF | TGTGCCAGCAGCCACCATGGAGGATTAGCCAAAAACATTCAGTACTTC | TRBV3-1 | . | . | TRBJ2-4
CSVEDLAGLEYGYTF | TGCAGCGTTGAAGATTTGGCAGGGTTGGAGTATGGCTACACCTTC | TRBV29-1 | . | . | TRBJ1-2
CASSLGQDEAFF | TGTGCCAGCAGCTTGGGGCAGGATGAAGCTTTCTTT | TRBV5-6 | . | . | TRBJ1-1
CASSDTGEQFF | TGTGCCAGCAGTGATACCGGGGAGCAGTTCTTC | TRBV3-1 | . | . | TRBJ2-1